This TCR beta chain was obtained from a study of T cells in Graves' hyperthyroidism and ophthalmopathy (dated by TCRdb to 2018 to 2020). With regard to the full study: Peripheral blood samples were taken at initial diagnosis, before any treatment was given. A discovery cohort of 95 to 100 patients, fewer than 50 with Graves' ophthalmopathy and 55 to 60 with stable Graves' hyperthyroidism, was used to find distinguishing TCR V-J signatures. Prospective prediction of ophthalmopathy was tested in an independent validation cohort consisting of some 18 hyperthyroidism patients and about 17 patients who later progressed to ophthalmopathy. The roughly 94 discovery patients were randomly split 7:3 into training and test sets. Thyroid tissue and blood T-cell repertoires from six or seven Graves' hyperthyroidism patients were also compared in the study. Once sampling was done, hyperthyroidism patients were given methimazole at a starting dose of 30 mg daily, whereas ophthalmopathy patients were given high-dose intravenous methylprednisolone. According to the paper, TCR Vbeta CDR3 sequencing was carried out on about 140 peripheral blood samples, which came from fewer than 50 ophthalmopathy, roughly 75 hyperthyroidism and some 17 progressor patients.

This clonotype was seen many times. This clone's antigen is unknown. No quality values exist for individual bases; no much larger clone is one base distant. Overall results and qualifications from the work: In cross-validation, a model built on a 13 V-J signature told ophthalmopathy apart from stable hyperthyroidism with roughly 87% sensitivity and roughly 81% specificity, and in testing the same model reached 80%/75%. Most expanded thyroid clonotypes (frequency above 0.001) were also detected in blood, suggesting blood repertoires may reflect thyroid immune responses. In validation, the model predicted progression to ophthalmopathy a median of about 6 months before onset, with roughly 71% sensitivity and 72.22% specificity. Sample size was not statistically predetermined, and investigators were not blinded to group allocation.

The TCR beta CDR3 regions were amplified from RNA transcripts. The TCR CDR3 was subjected to a first round of RT-PCR using the HTBI primer set and the Qiagen OneStep RT-PCR kit. A second multiplex PCR round built the libraries, followed by size selection and purification. Libraries were sequenced paired-end with 100 bp reads on an Illumina HiSeq2000. The paper's data handling went like this. Raw data were processed with SOAPnuke, discarding reads with adapters, uncalled bases, mean Phred below 15, or no exact constant-primer or identifier match. COPE v1.2.5 was used to merge the high-quality paired reads, and each unique nucleotide sequence was defined as a clonotype. MiTCR v1.1 was used to align clonotypes to the IMGT TRBV, TRBD and TRBJ reference segments. The analysis was restricted to V-J combinations with a frequency above 0.0001, which together covered around 99% of the repertoires. The TCS score was defined as the ratio of F50 (clonal expansion) to E x V (chaos), calculated using BLOSUM62-based TCRdist between CDR3 peptides within each V-J. Welch's t-statistics and random forest reduced fewer than 550 V-J features to under 15, which were used in a naive Bayes classifier (R e1071). TCRdb itself trimmed the public reads at Q25 with fastp, ran MiXCR and retained productive beta chains. Identical CDR3 protein sequences are pooled into one entry, listed with their most common genes and DNA. The V and J calls reflect TCRdb's pipeline rather than the authors' work. The sample contains approximately 400,000 distinct CDR3 sequences, about a fifth of them found a single time. Clones ranked in the top ten supply 3.7% of the sample.

A patient counted as having stable Graves' hyperthyroidism if no progression to ophthalmopathy occurred over 18 months of follow-up. The hyperthyroidism patients were between 18 and 65 years old and newly diagnosed, with a disease duration of less than 2 months. Patients with uncontrolled infections, other autoimmune diseases, pregnancy or lactation were excluded. Diagnoses were established on the basis of clinical symptoms, serum thyroxine and TRAb, thyroid ultrasound, and orbital computed tomography. PBMCs were isolated from 8 to 10 ml of fresh peripheral blood by Ficoll-Paque density gradient centrifugation. Trizol reagent was used to extract total RNA, and RNA quality was then checked on an Agilent 2100 Bioanalyzer. The germline ends are 17 bases apart after V is trimmed by 7 bases and J by 2 bases. The cysteine opens and the phenylalanine closes a CDR3 of 15 amino acids. Only the CDR3 portion is preserved as DNA: 45 bases, with reading frame beginning at the first base. The germline V gene supplies CDR1 MNHEY and CDR2 SVGAGI.

The chain was built from TRBV6-5 and TRBJ2-5, and perhaps TRBD2 as D gene, on 6 matching bases. This clonotype originated in a woman younger than 30 with Graves' hyperthyroidism. Sequencing used blood. The CDR3: CASNLGTGLQETQYF. The nucleotide sequence reads as follows: TGTGCCAGCAACCTCGGGACGGGACTTCAAGAGACCCAGTACTTC.